This is a list of T cell receptor beta chains from one sample in a study of blood T cells in healthy people across ages. TCRdb fed the 5' RACE reads into MiXCR, producing one record per CDR3 protein. Seen here are 700,000 or so distinct CDR3 sequences, 20% to 25% observed once, and the top ten hold roughly a fifth. What was sequenced was blood. Every receptor here comes from a man between 65 and 79 years old in good health. Both conserved end residues are part of each CDR3. Each record gives: V gene, D gene, clone size, J gene, CDR3 DNA, CDR3 protein. The D gene is left open where the match is weak. Where a row states a size, it is once, few, many or the class of an expanded clone; other rows omit it.

TRBV20-1	TRBD1	NA	TRBJ1-2	TGCAGTGCTAGAGATTTGGGCAGGGGGGGGCTAATCTGTGGCTACACCTTC	CSARDLGRGGLICGYTF
TRBV6-2/TRBV6-3	TRBD2	once	TRBJ2-7	TGTGCCAGCAGTTACGAAGGGACTAGCGGAACCTACGAGCAGTACTTC	CASSYEGTSGTYEQYF
TRBV20-1	NA	few	TRBJ1-1	TGCAGTGCTCGGGACGGCCGGTCCGAGAACACTGAAGCTTTCTTT	CSARDGRSENTEAFF
TRBV9	NA	NA	TRBJ2-4	TGTGCCAGCAGCTCCCGGGACTCCATTCAGTACTTC	CASSSRDSIQYF
TRBV15	NA	NA	TRBJ2-1	TGTGCCACCAGCAGAGACCGGATCAATGAGCAGTTCTTC	CATSRDRINEQFF
TRBV5-5	TRBD1	NA	TRBJ1-5	TGTGCCAGCAGCCCAGACAGGGCAGATCAGCCCCAGCATTTT	CASSPDRADQPQHF
TRBV3-1	NA	many	TRBJ2-3	TGTGCCAGCAGCCAAGACTCTCCAGGGGACTTCACAGATACGCAGTATTTT	CASSQDSPGDFTDTQYF
TRBV12-3/TRBV12-4	NA	NA	TRBJ2-4	TGTGCCAGCAGTTTGGGGGGGACAGTGGGGGTCACGGATCAGTACTTC	CASSLGGTVGVTDQYF
TRBV28	NA	few	TRBJ1-4	TGTGCCAGCAGTCAGTCCGTGGGGGGGCTTAATGAAAAACTGTTTTTT	CASSQSVGGLNEKLFF
TRBV15	NA	NA	TRBJ2-1	TGTGCCACCAGCAGACGAACTACCTCTAGGAATGAGCAGTTCTTC	CATSRRTTSRNEQFF
TRBV29-1	NA	NA	TRBJ2-3	TGCAGCGTTGAAGCTATTGCCTATCCTAGCACAGATACGCAGTATTTT	CSVEAIAYPSTDTQYF
TRBV7-2	NA	NA	TRBJ1-2	TGTGCCAGCAGCCCCAAATCGCGGACGGATGGCTACACCTTC	CASSPKSRTDGYTF
TRBV7-2	NA	few	TRBJ1-1	TGTGCCAGCAGCGCCAAGGTTCTGGGGACGAACACTGAAGCTTTCTTT	CASSAKVLGTNTEAFF
TRBV6-5	NA	few	TRBJ2-3	TGTGCCAGCAGCCGACTAGGAGGCACAGATACGCAGTATTTT	CASSRLGGTDTQYF
TRBV5-5	TRBD1	NA	TRBJ1-2	TGTGCCAGCAGCAGGACAGGGCAAACTAGCTATGGCTACACCTTC	CASSRTGQTSYGYTF
TRBV18	TRBD1	many	TRBJ2-1	TGTGCCAGCTCAGAACAGGGGAATGAGCAGTTCTTC	CASSEQGNEQFF
TRBV12-3/TRBV12-4	TRBD2	many	TRBJ2-1	TGTGCCAGCGCCACTAGCGGGGGGGCCCATGAGCAGTTCTTC	CASATSGGAHEQFF
TRBV4-2	NA	few	TRBJ2-1	TGTGCCAGCAGCCAAGATGGCGCGGGGGAGCAGTTCTTC	CASSQDGAGEQFF
TRBV5-1	NA	few	TRBJ2-5	TGCGCCAGCAGCTTGAACGGGGGCCGAGGGGAGACCCAGTACTTC	CASSLNGGRGETQYF
TRBV5-1	TRBD2	NA	TRBJ2-2	TGCGCCAGCAGCCTTGCTAGCGGCGGAGGCACCGGGGAGCTGTTTTTT	CASSLASGGGTGELFF
TRBV5-1	NA	NA	TRBJ1-1	TGCGCCAGCAGCTTGGGCCGGATATCAGTCACTGAAGCTTTCTTT	CASSLGRISVTEAFF
TRBV12-5	NA	NA	TRBJ2-3	TGTGCTAGTGGCCTCGGGGGGCGGGCAGATACGCAGTATTTT	CASGLGGRADTQYF
TRBV12-3/TRBV12-4	NA	NA	TRBJ2-3	TGTGCCAGCAGTTTCAGGGTGCGCGCAGATGTGCAGTATTTT	CASSFRVRADVQYF
TRBV6-5	NA	NA	TRBJ1-1	TGTGCCAGCAGTTACTCCGGACGGAGGAACACTGAAGCTTTCTTT	CASSYSGRRNTEAFF
TRBV18	TRBD2	NA	TRBJ2-2	TGTGCCAGCTCACCACTTCGACCGGGGGGGCCCACCGGGGAGCTGTTTTTT	CASSPLRPGGPTGELFF
TRBV5-1	NA	few	TRBJ2-3	TGCGCCAGCAGCTTGGTAGAAGGTCGTGGCGGGAGCACAGATACGCAGTATTTT	CASSLVEGRGGSTDTQYF
TRBV28	TRBD2	NA	TRBJ2-7	TGTGCCAGCAGTTTGGGAGCCCCTAGCGGAACCTACGAGCAGTACTTC	CASSLGAPSGTYEQYF
TRBV6-2/TRBV6-3	TRBD1	NA	TRBJ1-1	TGCGCCAGCAGCCATACAGGGGCTAACACTGAAGCTTTCTTT	CASSHTGANTEAFF
TRBV20-1	NA	few	TRBJ2-7	TGCAGTGCTAGTAGCAGGCGCCCCTACGAGCAGTACTTC	CSASSRRPYEQYF
TRBV27	TRBD2	NA	TRBJ2-3	TGTGCCAGCAGGCCGTCGGCTAGCGGACCTAGCACAGATACGCAGTATTTT	CASRPSASGPSTDTQYF
TRBV4-2	TRBD1	few	TRBJ2-7	TGTGCCAGCAGCAGGGCAGGGACAGGGACCTACGAGCAGTACTTC	CASSRAGTGTYEQYF
TRBV7-6	TRBD2	few	TRBJ2-3	TGTGCCAGCAGCTTAGCCCCTAGAACTAGCGGGGGGACTAGCACAGATACGCAGTATTTT	CASSLAPRTSGGTSTDTQYF
TRBV4-1	TRBD1	few	TRBJ1-5	TGCGCCAGCAGCCAATCGGACAGGGTTCAGCCCCAGCATTTT	CASSQSDRVQPQHF
TRBV2	NA	NA	TRBJ2-5	TGTGCCAGCAGTGATGGCTTCCAAGAGACCCAGTACTTC	CASSDGFQETQYF
TRBV12-3/TRBV12-4	NA	few	TRBJ2-1	TGTGCCAGCAGTTCGGGGTACTCCTACAATGAGCAGTTCTTC	CASSSGYSYNEQFF
TRBV5-1	NA	once	TRBJ2-3	TGCGCCAGCAGCTTGGTGGGACAACAGGAATCCTCGTATTTT	CASSLVGQQESSYF
TRBV3-1	TRBD2	NA	TRBJ2-5	TGTGCCAGCAGCCGTTGGACTAGCGGTCAAGAGACCCAGTACTTC	CASSRWTSGQETQYF
TRBV7-2	NA	NA	TRBJ1-2	TGTGCCAGCAGCCCCGCCGCGGACGATGGCTACACCTTC	CASSPAADDGYTF
TRBV7-9	TRBD2	NA	TRBJ2-3	TGTGCCAGCAGCTTCCAACTAGCGGGCTTAGGCACAGATACGCAGTATTTT	CASSFQLAGLGTDTQYF
TRBV19	NA	NA	TRBJ2-3	TGTGCCAGTAGTTTGGGCGGATTCGGCGATACGCAGTATTTT	CASSLGGFGDTQYF
TRBV27	TRBD2	few	TRBJ2-7	TGTGCCAGCAGCCGATTGGCGGGGGGTTACGAGCAGTACTTC	CASSRLAGGYEQYF
TRBV7-6	NA	few	TRBJ2-2	TGTGCCAGCAGCTTCGATAACACCGGGGAGCTGTTTTTT	CASSFDNTGELFF
TRBV6-5	NA	NA	TRBJ2-2	TGTGCCAGCAGGCAGGAAACGAACACCGGGGAGCTGTTTTTT	CASRQETNTGELFF
TRBV7-2	NA	NA	TRBJ2-3	TGTGCCAGCAGACAAAGCACAGATACGCGGTATTTT	CASRQSTDTRYF
TRBV15	NA	few	TRBJ1-5	TGTGCCACCAGCCCCGGAGGCCCCATTGTCAATCAGCCCCAGCATTTT	CATSPGGPIVNQPQHF
TRBV5-5	NA	few	TRBJ1-1	TGTGCCAGCAGCCCTTGGGAGGGGGTATTGAACACTGAAGCTTTCTTT	CASSPWEGVLNTEAFF
TRBV29-1	NA	NA	TRBJ1-1	TGCAGCGTTGAAGTGTGGGGGGCGGACACTGAAGCTTTCTTT	CSVEVWGADTEAFF
TRBV6-5	NA	NA	TRBJ1-2	TGTGCCAGCATGCAGGGGCGGGGGTACTATGGCTACACCTTC	CASMQGRGYYGYTF
TRBV3-1	TRBD1	NA	TRBJ1-1	TGTGCCAGCAGCCAAGCCGGGACAGGGGGCTCTGAAGCTTTCTTT	CASSQAGTGGSEAFF
TRBV14	NA	few	TRBJ1-2	TGTGCCAGCAGCCAAGACGCCGGGATTAACTATGGCTACACCTTC	CASSQDAGINYGYTF
TRBV12-3/TRBV12-4	TRBD2	NA	TRBJ2-3	TGTGCCGGCAGTTCCCACGGGAGGGCCACAAGCGATACGCAGTATTTT	CAGSSHGRATSDTQYF
TRBV6-6	TRBD1	few	TRBJ1-2	TGTGCCAGCAGTTACTCGGGACAGGCCGGCTACACCTTC	CASSYSGQAGYTF